This T cell receptor beta chain was found in a study of regulatory T cells in long-lasting Graves disease. CDR3-region Arm-PCR and iRepertoire HTBI primers produced the TCR beta libraries. One entry per CDR3 protein, called by TCRdb with MiXCR from the multiplex PCR reads. The sample has 500,000 to 700,000 distinct CDR3 sequences; roughly 16% are singletons. The V end was cut by 7 bases, the J end by 4 bases, with 13 bases between. The length of the CDR3 is 12 residues. Germline lookup yields CDR1 SQVTM and CDR2 ANQGSEA. The sample's time point: newly diagnosed GD, antithyroid drugs for less than 3 months. Scientists built the TCR library using RNA that was extracted from PBMCs. Separately, the same data were catalogued under a study of T cells in Graves' hyperthyroidism and ophthalmopathy. From that paper: A set of HTBI primers served as the primers for a first-round RT-PCR of the TCR CDR3.

The input for sequencing was peripheral blood mononuclear cells (PBMCs), taken at new diagnosis, from a patient treated with antithyroid drugs. This receptor was taken from a woman in her twenties or thirties with Graves disease. The V gene is TRBV29-1, the J gene TRBJ2-5; possibly TRBD1 for D (6 bases). This CDR3 reads CSAGQIGETQYF. The DNA of the CDR3 is TGCAGCGCAGGACAGATCGGAGAGACCCAGTACTTC. Looking up the rest from reference TRBV29-1 and TRBJ2-5 gives the full variable domain: SAVISQKPSRDICQRGTSLTIQCQVDSQVTMMFWYRQQPGQSLTLIATANQGSEATYESGFVIDKFPISRPNLTFSTLTVSNMSPEDSSIYLCSAGQIGETQYFGPGTRLLVL.